The clone carrying this T cell receptor beta chain showed up many times. Its antigen remains unidentified. Germline loops: CDR1 LGHDT, CDR2 YNNKEL (reference sequence). This CDR3 contains 18 residues. Trimming at V came to 3 bases and at J to 0 bases, leaving 7 bases not matched to a gene. This specimen belongs to a study of T cells in Graves' hyperthyroidism and ophthalmopathy. Study-wide results and limits: A model built on 13 V-J features separated ophthalmopathy from stable hyperthyroidism.

What was amplified from RNA transcripts were TCR beta CDR3 regions. The primer set for the first-round RT-PCR of the TCR CDR3 was HTBI. MiXCR, applied by TCRdb to the multiplex PCR reads, yields one record per CDR3 protein. The data show fewer than 600,000 distinct CDR3 sequences, about 14% seen once. The chain couples TRBV3-1 to TRBJ2-6, with 8 bases identical to TRBD1. The TCR sequence derives from a woman aged 40 to 50 with Graves' hyperthyroidism. Sequencing used blood. CDR3 region: CASSHDRGRRSGANVLTF. CDR3 DNA sequence: TGTGCCAGCAGCCATGACAGGGGTCGCCGCTCTGGGGCCAACGTCCTGACTTTC.